This T cell receptor (beta chain) was captured by sequencing in a study of shared clonotypes between healthy human individuals. TCRdb's table, derived via immunoSEQ multiplex PCR, lists solely in-frame clones and lacks some. This repertoire shows more than 550,000 clones, about 92% found once; its top ten account for 34%. The CDR3 extends over 16 amino acids. V lost 2 bases to trimming and J lost 8 bases; unmatched junction nucleotides: 10. The germline gives CDR1 SGHVS, CDR2 FNYEAQ. Sequenced material: memory CD8+ T cells from PBMCs. Sample subset: CD45RO+ cells pooled with CCR7-negative TemRA cells. The rearrangement links TRBV7-6 to TRBJ2-1; 9 nucleotides line up with TRBD1. The TCR was taken from a man aged 18-30 years in good health. Some clones in this sample may be carry-over from other donors' samples. CDR3 in amino acids: CASSLIAGQGLYEQFF. CDR3 nucleotides: TGTGCCAGCAGCTTAATCGCGGGACAGGGCTTGTATGAGCAGTTCTTC. The full variable domain, its missing parts supplied by reference TRBV7-6 and TRBJ2-1, is GAGVSQSPRYKVTKRGQDVALRCDPISGHVSLYWYRQALGQGPEFLTYFNYEAQQDKSGLPNDRFSAERPEGSISTLTIQRTEQRDSAMYRCASSLIAGQGLYEQFFGPGTRLTVL.